This passage covers 25 T cell receptor beta chains from one sample sequenced in a study of neurological immune-mediated disorders. TCRdb re-analysed the 5' RACE reads in MiXCR, keeping a single row per CDR3 protein. The sample has tens of thousands of distinct CDR3 sequences; around a fifth are singletons. Time point reported: technical triplicate 3. The sample comprised PBMCs. The receptors come from a man aged 55 to 70 with HTLV-1-associated myelopathy (HAM/TSP).

The chain uses TRBV12-3 or TRBV12-4 and TRBJ2-7, with 12 bases lining up with TRBD1. Trimming removed 4 bases from V and 7 bases from J; junction bases left unmatched: 11. The CDR3 spans 16 residues. The CDR3 loop is CASSSASGQGAREQYF. CDR3 DNA sequence: TGTGCCAGCAGTTCAGCCTCGGGACAGGGGGCGCGGGAGCAGTACTTC.

This clonotype occurred many times. A much larger clone differs from this one at a single base, so this may be a read error. This rearrangement joins TRBV20-1 to TRBJ2-2, with a weak D call TRBD2 (5 bases). CDR3 length: 12 amino acids. CDR1 is DFQATT and CDR2 is SNEGSKA in the germline V gene (reference sequence). The CDR3 protein is CSARDHTGKLFF. The DNA of the CDR3 is TGCAGTGCTAGAGATCACACCGGGAAGCTGTTTTTT.

This clonotype is termed medium-sized. The chain carries TRBV12-5 and TRBJ1-5; D gene unclear. The germline gives CDR1 LGHNT, CDR2 FRNRAP. V was pared by 6 bases and J by 6 bases, with 12 bases between. The CDR3 totals 13 residues. CDR3 sequence reads: CASGVPGVQPQHF. DNA of the CDR3: TGTGCTAGTGGGGTGCCCGGTGTTCAGCCCCAGCATTTT.

This clonotype appeared many times. The chain links TRBV5-1 to TRBJ2-1, with 11 bases identical to TRBD2. The V and J ends lost 0 bases and 5 bases, in that order; junction bases with no gene match: 4. There are 16 residues in the CDR3. CDR1 is SGHRS, CDR2 YFSETQ, per germline. CDR3 region: CASSLAGTSGDNEQFF. CDR3 in DNA: TGCGCCAGCAGCTTGGCCGGGACTAGCGGAGACAATGAGCAGTTCTTC.

Ten or more counts support this clonotype. The chain employs TRBV20-1 and TRBJ2-4; D is unclear. V lost 3 bases, J lost 0 bases, and 9 bases lay in between. The germline V gene has CDR1 DFQATT and CDR2 SNEGSKA (reference sequence). CDR3 length: 14 amino acids. The DNA of the CDR3 is TGCAGTGCTAGGCCTCCTATAGCCAAAAACATTCAGTACTTC. This codes for CSARPPIAKNIQYF.

In this sample, this clonotype turned up once. CDR3 loop: CSFSSAGAYNEQFF. CDR3 DNA sequence: TGCAGCTTTAGCAGCGCGGGAGCTTACAATGAGCAGTTCTTC. V gene TRBV20-1 combines with J gene TRBJ2-1, with TRBD2 identical over 7 bases. In germline, CDR1 is DFQATT, CDR2 SNEGSKA (reference sequence). There are 14 residues in the CDR3.

This clonotype was found many times. The chain couples TRBV20-1 to TRBJ2-1; 8 nucleotides line up with TRBD2. The CDR3 consists of 15 residues. V lost 6 bases, J lost 2 bases, and 9 bases stayed unmatched. CDR1 and CDR2 (germline): DFQATT, SNEGSKA (reference sequence). The DNA of the CDR3 is TGCAGTGCCCCTGGTGGTAGCGGGACCTACAATGAGCAGTTCTTC. Amino acid sequence: CSAPGGSGTYNEQFF.

This clonotype appeared many times. The CDR3 protein is CASSFTVPYEQYF. The CDR3 bases are TGTGCCAGCAGTTTTACTGTACCCTACGAGCAGTACTTC. The chain links TRBV28 to TRBJ2-7, with D hard to call. Germline V gene lookup returns CDR1 MDHEN and CDR2 SYDVKM. V lost 3 bases, J lost 2 bases, and 8 bases lay in between. The CDR3 totals 13 residues. The full variable domain, rest sourced from reference TRBV28 and TRBJ2-7, is DVKVTQSSRYLVKRTGEKVFLECVQDMDHENMFWYRQDPGLGLRLIYFSYDVKMKEKGDIPEGYSVSREKKERFSLILESASTNQTSMYLCASSFTVPYEQYFGPGTRLTVT.

This clonotype was picked up many times. The V gene is TRBV20-1, the J gene TRBJ2-1, with 7 bases identical to TRBD2. From germline, CDR1 is DFQATT and CDR2 SNEGSKA (reference sequence). The V gene end was trimmed by 4 bases and the J gene end by 8 bases; junction bases not matched to a gene: 11. This CDR3 is 14 amino acids long. The CDR3 reads CSAITGLVRDEQFF. The CDR3 region has the DNA TGCAGTGCTATAACCGGACTAGTTCGGGATGAGCAGTTCTTC.

This clonotype was picked up many times. The chain employs TRBV11-1 and TRBJ2-1, with 8 positions matching TRBD2. J was trimmed by 5 bases and V by 2 bases; bases with no gene match: 2. The CDR3 has 14 amino acids. CDR1 SGHAT and CDR2 FQDESV come from the germline V gene (reference sequence). CDR3 sequence reads: CASSLPGGHNEQFF. The CDR3 DNA follows: TGTGCCAGCAGCTTACCGGGGGGGCACAATGAGCAGTTCTTC.

This clonotype appeared many times. This chain joins TRBV24-1 and TRBJ2-5; TRBD2 agrees at 7 bases. The CDR3 totals 14 residues. CDR1 and CDR2 from the germline V gene are KGHDR and SFDVKD. With 4 bases clipped from V and 3 bases from J, the junction kept 4 bases outside the gene matches. The CDR3 protein is CATSDRTREETQYF. CDR3 nucleotide sequence: TGTGCCACCAGTGACCGGACTAGAGAAGAGACCCAGTACTTC.

This clonotype is classed as medium-sized. The chain has TRBV7-8 and TRBJ1-5, with D unclear. The CDR3 is 16 residues long. V lost 5 bases and J 1 base, leaving 15 bases between the germline ends. Germline V gene sequence: CDR1 SGHVS, CDR2 FQNEAQ. CDR3 residues: CASSGVAGLSNQPQHF. The CDR3 DNA is TGTGCCAGCAGCGGGGTGGCAGGTTTAAGCAATCAGCCCCAGCATTTT.

There are many counts of this clonotype. This rearrangement joins TRBV5-1 to TRBJ2-2; the match to TRBD1 covers 9 bases. From germline, CDR1 is SGHRS and CDR2 YFSETQ. The CDR3 extends over 15 amino acids. The trim removed 5 bases at V and 1 base at J, leaving 3 bases unmatched. The CDR3 DNA sequence: TGCGCCAGCAGACCGGGACAGGGGAACACCGGGGAGCTGTTTTTT. Translated, it gives CASRPGQGNTGELFF.

This clonotype has at least ten counts. CDR3 amino acids: CASSLGEGNNQPQHF. The CDR3 coding sequence is TGCGCCAGCAGCTTGGGCGAGGGAAACAATCAGCCCCAGCATTTT. V is TRBV5-1 and J is TRBJ1-5, with unresolved D. Germline lookup yields CDR1 SGHRS and CDR2 YFSETQ. The ends were cut back, 0 bases at V and 3 bases at J, with 10 bases in the middle. The CDR3 loop spans 15 amino acids.

This clonotype has at least ten counts. The V gene is TRBV5-1, the J gene TRBJ2-7; TRBD2 aligns across 7 bases. The junction had 10 bases not matched to a gene; V was cut back by 4 bases and J by 3 bases. The germline CDR1 and CDR2 sequences are SGHRS and YFSETQ. This CDR3 has 15 residues. The CDR3 region has the DNA TGCGCCAGCAGCCTTGGAGTGGCGGGAGACTACGAGCAGTACTTC. Protein sequence: CASSLGVAGDYEQYF.

This clonotype has a count of ten or more. V gene TRBV28 combines with J gene TRBJ2-1; 11 bases match TRBD1. The CDR3 runs 16 residues. Germline CDR1 is MDHEN and CDR2 is SYDVKM. Germline trimming cut 5 bases from V and 1 base from J; bases unmatched to any gene: 4. The CDR3 loop reads CASSGQGARSYNEQFF. The DNA for the CDR3 is TGTGCCAGCAGTGGACAGGGGGCGAGGTCCTACAATGAGCAGTTCTTC.

This clonotype was seen ten or more times. This rearrangement joins TRBV20-1 to TRBJ2-3, with 13 bases lining up with TRBD2. The germline CDR1 and CDR2 sequences are DFQATT and SNEGSKA (reference sequence). The V segment lost 5 bases and the J segment 4 bases; nucleotides outside the gene matches: 3. The CDR3 is 14 amino acids. Here the CDR3 reads CSARLAGGADTQYF. For the CDR3, the DNA is TGCAGTGCTCGACTAGCGGGAGGTGCAGATACGCAGTATTTT.

This clonotype was counted many times. This rearrangement joins TRBV27 to TRBJ1-1; D is uncertain. Trimming removed 5 bases from V and 6 bases from J, with 13 bases in between. There are 13 residues in the CDR3. CDR1 MNHEY and CDR2 SMNVEV come from the germline V gene (reference sequence). For the CDR3, the DNA is TGTGCCAGCAGTCTCGGACTCGGCTCTGAAGCTTTCTTT. Its translation is CASSLGLGSEAFF.

This clonotype was counted many times. The chain has TRBV9 and TRBJ2-1; 7 nucleotides align to TRBD2. V gave up 6 bases and J gave up 3 bases; unmatched junction bases: 9. Germline CDR1 SGDLS, CDR2 YYNGEE. This CDR3 is 15 amino acids long. CDR3 DNA: TGTGCCAGCACCCGCTGGGGGGAGGGCTACAATGAGCAGTTCTTC. As protein: CASTRWGEGYNEQFF.

The chain carries TRBV5-1 and TRBJ2-1; TRBD2 agrees at 10 bases. The germline gives CDR1 SGHRS, CDR2 YFSETQ. This CDR3 region has 17 residues. Losses at the gene ends were 4 bases for V and 5 bases for J; bases not matched to a gene: 12. In DNA form, the CDR3 reads TGCGCCAGCAGCCTTAGACTAGCGGGCGGTCGGGACAATGAGCAGTTCTTC. It yields the protein CASSLRLAGGRDNEQFF. The variable domain in full, completed from reference TRBV5-1 and TRBJ2-1, reads KAGVTQTPRYLIKTRGQQVTLSCSPISGHRSVSWYQQTPGQGLQFLFEYFSETQRNKGNFPGRFSGRQFSNSRSEMNVSTLELGDSALYLCASSLRLAGGRDNEQFFGPGTRLTVL.

This clonotype was picked up many times. The V and J genes are TRBV28 and TRBJ2-7; the D call may be TRBD1 or TRBD2 (5 bases each). The CDR3 sequence is 12 residues long. The germline V gene has CDR1 MDHEN and CDR2 SYDVKM. The V end lost 6 bases, the J end lost 3 bases, and 9 bases lay between the germline ends. As DNA, the CDR3 is TGTGCCAGCAGGGGGGACCTCTACGAGCAGTACTTC. It yields the protein CASRGDLYEQYF.

This clonotype has ten or more counts. V usage is TRBV30 and J usage is TRBJ2-5; TRBD1 aligns across 10 bases. The CDR3 runs to 15 residues. V lost 2 bases to trimming and J lost 5 bases; unmatched junction nucleotides: 8. The germline CDR1 and CDR2 sequences are GTSNPN and SVGIG (reference sequence). This CDR3 is CAWSRIGTGDETQYF. In DNA form, the CDR3 reads TGTGCCTGGAGTAGAATCGGGACAGGGGATGAGACCCAGTACTTC. The variable domain in full, with the rest retrieved from reference TRBV30 and TRBJ2-5, is SQTIHQWPATLVQPVGSPLSLECTVEGTSNPNLYWYRQAAGRGLQLLFYSVGIGQISSEVPQNLSASRPQDRQFILSSKKLLLSDSGFYLCAWSRIGTGDETQYFGPGTRLLVL.

This clonotype was detected many times. The chain combines TRBV29-1 with TRBJ2-1; TRBD1 matches at 8 bases. This CDR3 comprises 12 residues. The junction had 1 base not matched to a gene; V was cut back by 6 bases and J by 3 bases. Germline V gene data show CDR1 as SQVTM and CDR2 as ANQGSEA. The CDR3 spells CSVTGDYNEQFF. CDR3 bases: TGCAGCGTGACAGGGGACTACAATGAGCAGTTCTTC.

This clonotype has more than one count but fewer than ten. The V gene is TRBV4-1, the J gene TRBJ2-1, with 7 bases lining up with TRBD1. There are 15 residues in the CDR3. Germline V gives CDR1 MGHRA, CDR2 YSYEKL. V lost 1 base, J lost 8 bases, and 8 bases stayed unmatched. CDR3 loop: CASSQVPTGSYEQFF. Here the CDR3 DNA reads TGCGCCAGCAGCCAAGTCCCGACAGGGAGCTATGAGCAGTTCTTC.

At least ten counts were recorded for this clonotype. The chain uses TRBV27 and TRBJ2-3; D remains unclear. Trimming removed 4 bases from V and 5 bases from J, with 4 bases in between. CDR1 and CDR2 (germline): MNHEY, SMNVEV (reference sequence). CDR3 length: 11 residues. The CDR3 loop is CASSSRDTQYF. CDR3 sequence (DNA): TGTGCCAGCAGTTCCAGAGATACGCAGTATTTT.